This entry describes one TCR beta chain. Its target is unknown. The data are from a study of cytomegalovirus exposure and HLA in healthy donors. Primers: 60 Vbeta forward and 13 Jbeta reverse. Profiled with immunoSEQ multiplex PCR; TCRdb holds only in-frame clones, not every one. The sample has 58,000 or so clones, more than 70% seen once; the top ten hold around 25%. Study observations and caveats: Versus the approximately 700-donor mean, an Asian-associated ancestry cluster reportedly showed fewer N-insertions in a later analysis. Sequencing depth across donors, presence/absence analyses assumed, was roughly uniform. A previous analysis found most TCR beta V segments productive roughly 87% or roughly 30% of the time.

V shed 3 bases and J shed 1 base, with 7 bases lying between them. Germline loops: CDR1 MDHEN, CDR2 SYDVKM. The CDR3 runs 13 residues. Sequencing input: PBMCs. The chain couples TRBV28 to TRBJ2-7; TRBD1 might be the D (5 bases). The TCR was taken from a man aged 50-59 years in good health and CMV-seropositive. The CDR3 is CASSFRGSYEQYF. For the CDR3, the DNA is TGTGCCAGCAGTTTTAGGGGATCCTACGAGCAGTACTTC.